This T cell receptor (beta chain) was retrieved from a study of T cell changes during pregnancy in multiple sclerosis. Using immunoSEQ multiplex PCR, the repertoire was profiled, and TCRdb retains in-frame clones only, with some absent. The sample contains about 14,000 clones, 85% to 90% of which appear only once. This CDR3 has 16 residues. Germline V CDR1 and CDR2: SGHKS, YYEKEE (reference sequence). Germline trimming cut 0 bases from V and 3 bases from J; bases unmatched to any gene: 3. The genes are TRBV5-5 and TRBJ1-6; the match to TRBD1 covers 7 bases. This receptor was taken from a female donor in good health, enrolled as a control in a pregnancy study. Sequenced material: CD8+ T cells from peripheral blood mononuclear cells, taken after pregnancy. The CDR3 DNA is TGTGCCAGCAGCTTGGGGCAGGGGGACTATAATTCACCCCTCCACTTT. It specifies CASSLGQGDYNSPLHF.